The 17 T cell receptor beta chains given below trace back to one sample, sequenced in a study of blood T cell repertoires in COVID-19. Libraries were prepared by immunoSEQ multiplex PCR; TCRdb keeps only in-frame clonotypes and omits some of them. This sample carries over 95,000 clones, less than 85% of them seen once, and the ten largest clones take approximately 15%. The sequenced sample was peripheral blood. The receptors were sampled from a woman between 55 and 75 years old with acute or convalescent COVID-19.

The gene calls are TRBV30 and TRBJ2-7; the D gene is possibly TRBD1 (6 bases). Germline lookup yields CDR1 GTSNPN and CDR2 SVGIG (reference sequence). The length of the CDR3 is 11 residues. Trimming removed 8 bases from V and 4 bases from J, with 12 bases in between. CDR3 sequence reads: CAVIQGYEQYF. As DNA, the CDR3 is TGTGCCGTCATACAGGGTTACGAGCAGTACTTC.

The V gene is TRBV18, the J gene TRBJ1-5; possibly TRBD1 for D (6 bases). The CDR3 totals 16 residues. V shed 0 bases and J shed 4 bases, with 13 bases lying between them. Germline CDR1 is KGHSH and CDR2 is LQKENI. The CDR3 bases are TGTGCCAGCTCACCACCGTCAGTCAGGGGAAATCAGCCCCAGCATTTT. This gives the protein CASSPPSVRGNQPQHF.

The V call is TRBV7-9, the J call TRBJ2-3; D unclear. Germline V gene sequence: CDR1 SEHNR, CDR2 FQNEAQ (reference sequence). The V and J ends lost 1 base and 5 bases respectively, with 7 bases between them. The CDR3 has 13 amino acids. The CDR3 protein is CASSLGGQDTQYF. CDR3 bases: TGTGCCAGCAGCTTAGGAGGCCAAGATACGCAGTATTTT. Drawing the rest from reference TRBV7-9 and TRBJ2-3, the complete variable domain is DTGVSQNPRHKITKRGQNVTFRCDPISEHNRLYWYRQTLGQGPEFLTYFQNEAQLEKSRLLSDRFSAERPKGSFSTLEIQRTEQGDSAMYLCASSLGGQDTQYFGPGTRLTVL.

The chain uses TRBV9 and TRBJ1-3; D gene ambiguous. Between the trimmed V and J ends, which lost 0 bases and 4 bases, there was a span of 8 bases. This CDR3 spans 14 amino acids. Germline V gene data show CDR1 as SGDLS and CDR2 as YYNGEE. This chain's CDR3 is CASSVGSGGNTIYF. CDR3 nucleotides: TGTGCCAGCAGCGTAGGTTCGGGGGGAAACACCATATATTTT.

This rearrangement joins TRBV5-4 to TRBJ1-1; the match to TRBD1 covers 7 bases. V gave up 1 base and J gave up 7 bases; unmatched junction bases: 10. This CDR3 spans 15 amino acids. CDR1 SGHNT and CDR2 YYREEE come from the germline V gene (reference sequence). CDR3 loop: CASSLSRSPGGEAFF. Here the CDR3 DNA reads TGTGCCAGCAGCTTGAGTAGATCCCCAGGGGGTGAAGCTTTCTTT.

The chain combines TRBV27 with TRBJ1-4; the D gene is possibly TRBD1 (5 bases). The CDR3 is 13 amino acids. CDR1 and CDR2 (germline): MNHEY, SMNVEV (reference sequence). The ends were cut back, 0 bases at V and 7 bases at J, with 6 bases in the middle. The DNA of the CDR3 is TGTGCCAGCAGTTTATCCGGGGGTGAAAAACTGTTTTTT. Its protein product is CASSLSGGEKLFF.

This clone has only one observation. In DNA form, the CDR3 reads TGTGCCATCAGTGATCCGGACAGGTTGAACACTGAAGCTTTCTTT. This encodes CAISDPDRLNTEAFF. V and J are TRBV10-3 and TRBJ1-1; 7 nucleotides align to TRBD1. Germline trimming cut 3 bases from V and 0 bases from J; bases unmatched to any gene: 4. CDR3 length: 15 residues. Germline V gives CDR1 ENHRY, CDR2 SYGVKD.

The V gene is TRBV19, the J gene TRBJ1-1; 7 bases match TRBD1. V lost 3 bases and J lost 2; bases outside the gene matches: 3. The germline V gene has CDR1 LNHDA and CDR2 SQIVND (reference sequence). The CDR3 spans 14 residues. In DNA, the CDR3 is TGTGCCAGTAGTATGTACAGGGGTAACACTGAAGCTTTCTTT. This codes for CASSMYRGNTEAFF. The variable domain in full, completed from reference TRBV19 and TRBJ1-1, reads DGGITQSPKYLFRKEGQNVTLSCEQNLNHDAMYWYRQDPGQGLRLIYYSQIVNDFQKGDIAEGYSVSREKKESFPLTVTSAQKNPTAFYLCASSMYRGNTEAFFGQGTRLTVV.

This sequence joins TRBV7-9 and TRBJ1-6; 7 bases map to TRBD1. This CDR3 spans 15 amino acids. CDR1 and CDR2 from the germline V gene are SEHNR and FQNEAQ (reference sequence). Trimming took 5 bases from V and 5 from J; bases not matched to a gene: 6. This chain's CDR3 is CASSPGTVNNSPLHF. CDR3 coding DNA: TGTGCCAGCAGCCCAGGGACAGTAAATAATTCACCCCTCCACTTT.

CDR3 amino acids: CAISDSTDNQPQHF. CDR3 coding DNA: TGTGCCATCAGTGATAGTACAGACAATCAGCCCCAGCATTTT. This rearrangement joins TRBV10-3 to TRBJ1-5; the D is unclear. The V end was cut by 3 bases, the J end by 3 bases, with 9 bases between. Germline assignment: CDR1 ENHRY and CDR2 SYGVKD. The CDR3 is 14 amino acids.

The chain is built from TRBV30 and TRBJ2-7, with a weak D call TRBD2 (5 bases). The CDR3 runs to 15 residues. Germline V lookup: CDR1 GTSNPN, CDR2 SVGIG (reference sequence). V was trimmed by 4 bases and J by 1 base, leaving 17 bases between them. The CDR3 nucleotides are TGTGCCTGGACGGCCGAGGTAGAGCGGTCCTACGAGCAGTACTTC. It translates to CAWTAEVERSYEQYF.

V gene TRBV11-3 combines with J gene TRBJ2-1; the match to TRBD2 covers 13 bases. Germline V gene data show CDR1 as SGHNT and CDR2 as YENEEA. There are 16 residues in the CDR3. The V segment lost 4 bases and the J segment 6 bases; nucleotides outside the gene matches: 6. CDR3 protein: CASSSRLAGGGNEQFF. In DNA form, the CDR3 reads TGTGCCAGCAGCTCCCGACTAGCGGGGGGCGGCAATGAGCAGTTCTTC.

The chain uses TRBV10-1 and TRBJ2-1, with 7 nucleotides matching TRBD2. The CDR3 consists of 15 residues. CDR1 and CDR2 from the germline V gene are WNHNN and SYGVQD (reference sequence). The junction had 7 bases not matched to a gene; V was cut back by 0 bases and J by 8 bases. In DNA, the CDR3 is TGCGCCAGCAGTGAGTCTGGGCGGGGGACGGATGAGCAGTTCTTC. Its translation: CASSESGRGTDEQFF.

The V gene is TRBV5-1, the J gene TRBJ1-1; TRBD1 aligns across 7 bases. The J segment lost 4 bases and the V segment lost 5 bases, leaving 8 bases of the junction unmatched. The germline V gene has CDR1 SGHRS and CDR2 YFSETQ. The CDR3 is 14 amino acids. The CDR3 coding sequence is TGCGCCAGCAGATTCGACAGGGACCGCACTGAAGCTTTCTTT. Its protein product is CASRFDRDRTEAFF.

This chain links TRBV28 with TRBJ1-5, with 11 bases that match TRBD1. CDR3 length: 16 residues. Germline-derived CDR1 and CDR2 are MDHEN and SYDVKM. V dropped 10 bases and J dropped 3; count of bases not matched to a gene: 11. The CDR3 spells CANIKDRGLVNQPQHF. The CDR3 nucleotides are TGTGCCAACATAAAGGACAGGGGGCTTGTCAATCAGCCCCAGCATTTT.

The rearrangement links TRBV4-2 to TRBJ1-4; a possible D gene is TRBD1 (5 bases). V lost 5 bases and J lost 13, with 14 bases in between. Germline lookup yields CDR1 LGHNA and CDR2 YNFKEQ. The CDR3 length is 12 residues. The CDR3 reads CASSRGTIRLFF. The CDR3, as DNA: TGTGCCAGCAGCAGGGGCACAATCAGACTGTTTTTT.

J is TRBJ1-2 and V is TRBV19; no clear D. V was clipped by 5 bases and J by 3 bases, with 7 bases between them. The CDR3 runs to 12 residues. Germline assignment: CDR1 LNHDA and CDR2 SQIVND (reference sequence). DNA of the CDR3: TGTGCCAGTAGTTTGCGCGACTATGGCTACACCTTC. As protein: CASSLRDYGYTF.